The sequence of this T cell receptor (beta chain) was determined in a study of blood T cell repertoires in COVID-19. Study overall: Material from acute and convalescent COVID-19 was sourced from the United States, Italy and Spain.

J was trimmed by 6 bases and V by 5 bases; bases with no gene match: 8. The CDR3 is 15 residues long. Germline assignment: CDR1 LNHDA and CDR2 SQIVND (reference sequence). In the original processing: Amplification of reference gene primers was used by the study to estimate nucleated cell counts. Clones were read by immunoSEQ multiplex PCR, and TCRdb kept only the in-frame ones, dropping some. The V and J calls and clone size were taken over from that table, and D and trimming were inferred from the DNA. There are approximately 500,000 clones in the sample; less than 90% occur only once, and roughly 8% lies in the top ten.

The V call is TRBV19, the J call TRBJ2-7; TRBD2 matches at 12 bases. Input material: peripheral blood. The TCR sequence derives from a woman between 45 and 60 years old with COVID-19, enrolled during active disease. The CDR3 is CASSEGTSGRGEQYF. CDR3 sequence (DNA): TGTGCCAGTAGTGAAGGGACTAGCGGGCGGGGCGAGCAGTACTTC.